A selection of T cell receptor beta chains follows, all from one sample in a study of low-dose radiotherapy and immunotherapy resistance in tumors. Via MiXCR, TCRdb re-called the reads, giving one row per CDR3 protein. The sample consists of just over 90,000 distinct CDR3 sequences, 20% to 25% of them appearing once. The sequenced sample was PBMCs, obtained after low-dose radiotherapy plus immunotherapy. The source of these receptors is a female donor with ovarian cancer. Both conserved end residues are part of each CDR3. A D gene is named only where the DNA matches it firmly. Clone size, where shown, is once, few, many, or a class for clones that have expanded.

many,TRBJ2-1,TRBV4-1,TRBD1,TGCGCCAGCAGCCAAGACCAGGGGACAGACAATGAGCAGTTCTTC,CASSQDQGTDNEQFF
many,TRBJ2-7,TRBV19,TRBD1,TGTGCCAGTAGTATGGGACAGCTCACTCTCTACGAGCAGTACTTC,CASSMGQLTLYEQYF
many,TRBJ2-5,TRBV5-4,TRBD2,TGTGCCAGCAGCCGGGATGCGAGCGGGAGGCCAGAGACCCAGTACTTC,CASSRDASGRPETQYF
many,TRBJ2-7,TRBV11-1,NA,TGTGCCAGTCAACCGTTGCAGGGGTCCCACGAGCAGTACTTC,CASQPLQGSHEQYF
NA,TRBJ2-5,TRBV7-9,NA,TGTGCCAGCAGCCGACCGGGGGGCCGGGAGACCCAGTACTTC,CASSRPGGRETQYF
NA,TRBJ1-1,TRBV4-3,NA,TGCGCCAGCAGCCAGTCGAACACTGAAGCTTTCTTT,CASSQSNTEAFF
many,TRBJ1-5,TRBV2,NA,TGTGCCAGCAGTGGGGGGGCGGTGAGCAATCAGCCCCAGCATTTT,CASSGGAVSNQPQHF
NA,TRBJ2-7,TRBV20-1,NA,TGCAGTGCTAGACGAGCGAGTTACGAGCAGTACTTC,CSARRASYEQYF
many,TRBJ1-1,TRBV7-8,NA,TGTGCCAGCAGCTTGTCAGGGAACACTGAAGCTTTCTTT,CASSLSGNTEAFF
NA,TRBJ1-3,TRBV2,NA,TGTGCCAGCAGTGAACAAACAGGGCCAAACACCATATATTTT,CASSEQTGPNTIYF
many,TRBJ2-1,TRBV7-2,TRBD1,TGTGCCAGCAGCTCCAACCCACCGGGACAGGGCTTTCATGAGCAGTTCTTC,CASSSNPPGQGFHEQFF
NA,TRBJ2-5,TRBV7-2,NA,TGTGCCAGCAGCTTAGTATCGGGCGAGACCCAGTACTTC,CASSLVSGETQYF
many,TRBJ2-1,TRBV20-1,NA,TGCAGTGCTAGAGATGGCCTTCTATCCTACAATGAGCAGTTCTTC,CSARDGLLSYNEQFF
many,TRBJ2-5,TRBV20-1,TRBD2,TGCAGTGCTAGAAGGCGGGGAGGGGAGACCCAGTACTTC,CSARRRGGETQYF
many,TRBJ2-3,TRBV20-1,TRBD2,TGCAGTGCTCTCGGGACTAGCGGGAGCACAGATACGCAGTATTTT,CSALGTSGSTDTQYF
many,TRBJ2-3,TRBV20-1,NA,TGCAGTGCTCGGGGATCTACAGATACGCAGTATTTT,CSARGSTDTQYF
many,TRBJ1-3,TRBV19,TRBD1,TGTGCCAGTAGTATAGCGGCAGGGGGGGCTTTCTCTGGAAACACCATATATTTT,CASSIAAGGAFSGNTIYF
many,TRBJ2-1,TRBV14,NA,TGTGCCAGCAGCCAAGATAACCCCCGGAATGAGCAGTTCTTC,CASSQDNPRNEQFF
NA,TRBJ1-1,TRBV5-1,NA,TGCGCCAGCAGCTTCGGGGGGGCGGCGGACACTGAAGCTTTCTTT,CASSFGGAADTEAFF
NA,TRBJ2-4,TRBV30,TRBD1,TGTGCCTGGGGGACAGGGAGGGGGACCAAAAACATTCAGTACTTC,CAWGTGRGTKNIQYF
NA,TRBJ2-7,TRBV6-2/TRBV6-3,TRBD1,TGTGCCAGCAGTGGGACAGGGCGGCCCTTTTACAACGAGCAGTACTTC,CASSGTGRPFYNEQYF
many,TRBJ2-1,TRBV7-2,NA,TGTGCCAGCAGCTTGACACCCTTCGCGGCGGCTGAAGCCAATGAGCAGTTCTTC,CASSLTPFAAAEANEQFF
NA,TRBJ2-1,TRBV19,TRBD1,TGTGCCAGTAGTACCAGACCGGGACAGTACAATGAGCAGTTCTTC,CASSTRPGQYNEQFF
many,TRBJ2-7,TRBV10-3,NA,TGTGCCATCAGTGAGCTGACGGATACCTACGAGCAGTACTTC,CAISELTDTYEQYF
many,TRBJ2-5,TRBV20-1,TRBD2,TGCAGTGCTAGAGATTACCGACTAGCGGGAGGACAACAAGAGACCCAGTACTTC,CSARDYRLAGGQQETQYF
many,TRBJ2-1,TRBV15,NA,TGTGCCACCAGCAGAAAAGTAAGGACGGACTACAATGAGCAGTTCTTC,CATSRKVRTDYNEQFF
NA,TRBJ2-1,TRBV5-6,TRBD2,TGTGCCGGCAGCCGCCTAGAGGGAGGGACCTACAATGAGCAGTTCTTC,CAGSRLEGGTYNEQFF
many,TRBJ2-3,TRBV6-5,NA,TGTGCCAGCAGTTACCGGGGGAGCGAGGCAGATACGCAGTATTTT,CASSYRGSEADTQYF
many,TRBJ1-1,TRBV4-1,NA,TGCGCCAGCACGGGAGTCCTGAGGGGCACTGAAGCTTTCTTT,CASTGVLRGTEAFF
many,TRBJ2-7,TRBV5-1,TRBD1,TGCGCCAGCAGCTTGGCGGGACAGGGGCCCTACGAGCAGTACTTC,CASSLAGQGPYEQYF
many,TRBJ2-7,TRBV29-1,NA,TGCAGCGTTCGTCCAGGACGTCTTGATGAGCAGTACTTC,CSVRPGRLDEQYF
many,TRBJ1-2,TRBV5-1,TRBD1,TGCGCCAGCAGCTTGGAGGGGGCGGTCTATGGCTACACCTTC,CASSLEGAVYGYTF
many,TRBJ2-2,TRBV5-1,NA,TGCGCCAGCAGCTTGGGACCTGGGGGGGAGCTGTTTTTT,CASSLGPGGELFF
many,TRBJ1-1,TRBV9,TRBD1,TGTGCCAGCAGCGTGGGACAGGGGGCGCGTGGGACTGAAGCTTTCTTT,CASSVGQGARGTEAFF
many,TRBJ2-7,TRBV9,NA,TGTGCCAGCAGCCAGGGTCAGGGAGATCCCTACGAGCAGTACTTC,CASSQGQGDPYEQYF
many,TRBJ1-1,TRBV29-1,TRBD1,TGCAGCGTTGAGGTTCCTCAGGGGGTGACGAACACTGAAGCTTTCTTT,CSVEVPQGVTNTEAFF
NA,TRBJ2-2,TRBV11-2,TRBD2,TGTGCCAGCAGCTTCCTCCGGGGGGACACCGGGGAGCTGTTTTTT,CASSFLRGDTGELFF
many,TRBJ2-2,TRBV5-4,TRBD1,TGTGCCAGCAGCAGGGACAGGGCGAACACCGGGGAGCTGTTTTTT,CASSRDRANTGELFF
NA,TRBJ2-5,TRBV12-3/TRBV12-4,TRBD2,TGTGCCAGCAGTTTAGATGGCGGGAGGGGAGAGACCCAGTACTTC,CASSLDGGRGETQYF
NA,TRBJ2-7,TRBV6-8,NA,TGTGCCAGCAGTTACGACATTAATTTCGAGCAGTACTTC,CASSYDINFEQYF
many,TRBJ2-6,TRBV4-1,TRBD1,TGCGCCAGCAGCCAAGAAATTGGGAGGACAGGGGGCGACGGGGCCAACGTCCTGACTTTC,CASSQEIGRTGGDGANVLTF
many,TRBJ2-7,TRBV12-3/TRBV12-4,NA,TGTGCCAGCAGTCCTAGACAGGTCCACGAGCAGTACTTC,CASSPRQVHEQYF
many,TRBJ2-1,TRBV12-3/TRBV12-4,NA,TGTGCCAGCAGTTTAGCGTTGGAGCAGTTCTTC,CASSLALEQFF